This T cell receptor (beta chain) was documented in a study of blood T cell repertoires in COVID-19. Study-level information: Samples of COVID-19 (acute and convalescent) were obtained from the United States, Italy and Spain. The analysed material was cDNA or gDNA that came from T cells, B-cell-depleted T cells, or PBMCs.

The CDR3 is 13 amino acids. The V and J ends lost 5 bases and 2 bases respectively, with 10 bases between them. Germline CDR1 reads MNHEY; CDR2 reads SMNVEV (reference sequence). In the original workflow: For nucleated cells, counts were estimated from reference gene primer amplification. Sequenced by immunoSEQ multiplex PCR; TCRdb stores in-frame clones only, minus some. V, J and clone size were drawn from that table, and D and trimming were deduced from the DNA. This repertoire shows hundreds of thousands of clones, 85% found once; its top ten account for roughly 3.4%. The receptor comes from a young woman with acute or convalescent COVID-19. The sequencing input was peripheral blood. The J gene is TRBJ2-7, the V gene TRBV27; D gene uncertain. CDR3 protein: CASSSPRTYEQYF. The DNA for the CDR3 is TGTGCCAGCAGTAGTCCCAGGACCTACGAGCAGTACTTC.